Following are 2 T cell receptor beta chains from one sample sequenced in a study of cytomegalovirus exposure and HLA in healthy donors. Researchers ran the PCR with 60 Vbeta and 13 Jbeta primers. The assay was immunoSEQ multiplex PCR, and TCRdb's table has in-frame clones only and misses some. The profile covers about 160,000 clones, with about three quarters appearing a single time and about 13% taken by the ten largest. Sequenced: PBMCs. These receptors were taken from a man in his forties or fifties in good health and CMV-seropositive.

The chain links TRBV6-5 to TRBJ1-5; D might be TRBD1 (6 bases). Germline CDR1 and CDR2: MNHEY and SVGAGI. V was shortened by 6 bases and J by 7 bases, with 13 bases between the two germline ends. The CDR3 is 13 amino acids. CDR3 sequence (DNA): TGTGCCAGCAGCCAGGGGAACTGGCAGCCCCAGCATTTT. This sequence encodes CASSQGNWQPQHF.

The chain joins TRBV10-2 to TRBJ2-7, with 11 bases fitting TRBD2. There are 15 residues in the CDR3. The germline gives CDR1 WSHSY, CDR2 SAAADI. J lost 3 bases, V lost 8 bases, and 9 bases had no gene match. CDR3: CASLLLAGGNYEQYF. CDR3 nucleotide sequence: TGCGCCAGCCTCCTCCTAGCGGGAGGCAACTACGAGCAGTACTTC.